The sequence of this T cell receptor (beta chain) was determined in a study of blood T cell repertoires in COVID-19. Study overall: In each case, the material was cDNA or gDNA derived from T cells, B-cell-depleted T cells, or PBMCs.

The CDR3 is 14 amino acids. The germline gives CDR1 SGHAT, CDR2 FQNNGV. V lost 5 bases and J lost 4, with 14 bases in between. Here immunoSEQ multiplex PCR was the method, and the copy in TCRdb shows in-frame clones only, minus some. The sample comprises 300,000 to 400,000 clones, around 86% of which are singletons, and 1% rests with the top ten. The sequenced material came from peripheral blood. The V and J genes are TRBV11-2 and TRBJ1-1; a possible D gene is TRBD1 (6 bases). The sequence derives from a man aged 50-60 years with active or convalescent COVID-19. The CDR3 protein is CASSQEGGITEAFF. CDR3 DNA sequence: TGTGCCAGCAGCCAAGAGGGGGGGATCACTGAAGCTTTCTTT.